The sequence of this T cell receptor (beta chain) was determined in a study of blood T cell repertoires in COVID-19. In the study overall: COVID-19 samples, acute and convalescent, were from the United States, Italy and Spain.

Participant age was about 18 to 89 years, and participants resided in roughly 25 US areas. With regard to this clone: Other DNA sequences in this sample translate to the same CDR3.

The V gene end was trimmed by 4 bases and the J gene end by 6 bases; junction bases not matched to a gene: 9. Germline lookup yields CDR1 SGHRS and CDR2 YFSETQ. The CDR3 loop spans 16 amino acids. Profiled with immunoSEQ multiplex PCR; TCRdb holds only in-frame clones, not every one. The table shows 200,000 or so clones, with 65% to 85% occurring only once. This chain joins TRBV5-1 and TRBJ2-7; 14 bases fit TRBD2. The source is a man between 35 and 55 years old who had recovered from COVID-19. The sample comprised PBMCs or T cells enriched from blood (not recorded which). The CDR3 spells CASSPDGTSGGAEQYF. As DNA, the CDR3 is TGCGCCAGCAGCCCGGACGGGACTAGCGGGGGAGCCGAGCAGTACTTC.